This TCR beta chain comes out of a study of CD8+CD57+ T cells in acquired aplastic anemia. Turning to the study itself: Sorted CD4+ and CD8+ cells yielded DNA averaging around 3 ug.

Sequencing was done on patients that had shown CD8+CD57+ cell expansion by flow cytometry. Severe acquired aplastic anemia was present in all patients. At the time of blood sampling, patients had not yet received any therapy. The CDR3 totals 15 residues. V was pared by 4 bases and J by 4 bases, with 16 bases between. CDR1 SGHTA and CDR2 FQGNSA come from the germline V gene. The TCR beta profiling, which covered VDJ combination and CDR3 sequence, was carried out using genomic DNA as the template. MiXCR, run by TCRdb on the reads, gives a single entry per CDR3 protein. This table has approximately 200,000 distinct CDR3 sequences, 40% to 60% appearing once.

The rearrangement links TRBV7-2 to TRBJ1-1, with D maybe TRBD1 (5 bases). The origin of this receptor is a human donor with aplastic anemia. Sequencing was done on a sample of sorted CD4+, CD8+, or CD8+CD57+ T cells (not recorded which) from PBMCs. The CDR3 is CASSSLWGVSTEAFF. The DNA for the CDR3 is TGTGCCAGCAGCTCGCTATGGGGGGTTAGCACTGAAGCTTTCTTT.